This entry concerns a single T cell receptor (beta chain). The source of the sample is a study of OX40 agonist ivuxolimab in advanced cancers. About the study: Ivuxolimab was administered intravenously to patients at 0.01 to 10 mg/kg every 2 weeks. Each dose-escalation patient presented with hepatocellular carcinoma, melanoma, renal cell or head and neck cancer. A history of anti-PD-1, anti-PD-L1 or anti-CTLA-4 therapy was acceptable, and more than 30% had some.

Profiled with immunoSEQ multiplex PCR; TCRdb holds only in-frame clones, not every one. The top ten hold roughly 2.8% of the sample, which has more than 70,000 clones, around nine tenths seen once. Sample: CD4+ or CD8+ T cells sorted from blood, taken in a trial of the OX40 agonist ivuxolimab. The clonotype originates from an adult with an advanced solid tumor such as melanoma, head and neck, liver or kidney cancer.

The CDR3 is CAISESRGGYTEAFF. Here the CDR3 DNA reads TGTGCCATCAGTGAGTCGAGAGGGGGATACACTGAAGCTTTCTTT. The rearrangement joins TRBV10-3 to TRBJ1-1; D perhaps matches TRBD1 (6 bases). Between the trimmed V and J ends, which lost 0 bases and 3 bases, there was a span of 11 bases. This CDR3 comprises 15 residues. Germline V gene lookup returns CDR1 ENHRY and CDR2 SYGVKD.